Listed below are T cell receptor beta chains from one sample, sequenced in a study of shared clonotypes between healthy human individuals. Clones were read by immunoSEQ multiplex PCR, and TCRdb kept only the in-frame ones, dropping some. The sample lists 2 million to 2.5 million clones; 92% were seen once. Input material: naive CD4+ T cells from PBMCs. The source is a man aged 18 to 30 in good health. Some clones in this sample may be carry-over from other donors' samples. Both conserved end residues are part of each CDR3. Each record gives: clone size, D gene, V gene, J gene, CDR3 DNA, CDR3 protein. The D gene is left open where the match is weak. Size is omitted from some rows. Given values are once, few, many or a class for expanded clones.

>.|.|TRBV6-1|TRBJ2-3
TGTGCCAGCACCCGACCCAGGAACGATGCAGATACGCAGTATTTT
CASTRPRNDADTQYF
>.|.|TRBV28|TRBJ1-5
TGTGCCAGCAGTTCCCCCGACAGCCAGCCCCAGCATTTT
CASSSPDSQPQHF
>few|TRBD1|TRBV5-1|TRBJ2-1
TGCGCCAGCAGCTTTACAGGGGACAATGAGCAGTTCTTC
CASSFTGDNEQFF
>.|.|TRBV18|TRBJ2-7
TGTGCCAGCTCCCCAGGGACGGTAAGCTCCTACGAGCAGTACTTC
CASSPGTVSSYEQYF
>.|.|TRBV28|TRBJ2-7
TGTGCCAGCAGTTTCCAGAGGAGGGGTTATCCACCCTACGAGCAGTACTTC
CASSFQRRGYPPYEQYF
>.|.|TRBV15|TRBJ2-7
TGTGCCACCAGCAGAGGACAGCAGGACTCCTACGAGCAGTACTTC
CATSRGQQDSYEQYF
>.|.|TRBV9|TRBJ1-3
TGTGCCAGCAGCGTAGGCCCGAGGGGCACCATATATTTT
CASSVGPRGTIYF
>.|.|TRBV7-9|TRBJ2-7
TGTGCCAGCAGCTTTCCTGGGCCCTACGAGCAGTACTTC
CASSFPGPYEQYF
>.|.|TRBV5-1|TRBJ1-1
TGCGCCAGCAGCCCTTCGGGGGGGATGAACACTGAAGCTTTCTTT
CASSPSGGMNTEAFF
>.|.|TRBV6-1|TRBJ2-6
TGTGCCAGCAGTGAATTATGGATCTCTGGGGCCAACGTCCTGACTTTC
CASSELWISGANVLTF
>once|.|TRBV11-2|TRBJ2-1
TGTGCCAGCAGCTTAAGAGATGAGCAGTTCTTC
CASSLRDEQFF
>.|.|TRBV5-1|TRBJ2-7
TGCGCCAGCAGCTTGGCTCACGGGGTCTACGAGCAGTACTTC
CASSLAHGVYEQYF
>.|.|TRBV4-3|TRBJ1-6
TGCGCCAGCAGCCAAACGGGACGGACTAATTCACCCCTCCACTTT
CASSQTGRTNSPLHF
>.|.|TRBV28|TRBJ2-7
TGTGCGATCACTGGGGCTAACTACGAGCAGTACTTC
CAITGANYEQYF
>.|.|TRBV11-2|TRBJ1-1
TGTGCCAGCAGCTTCGGTCTGGGGAACACTGAAGCTTTCTTT
CASSFGLGNTEAFF
>.|.|TRBV5-1|TRBJ1-2
TGCGCCAGCAGCACCCGCCCTGATAACTATGGCTACACCTTC
CASSTRPDNYGYTF
>.|.|TRBV5-1|TRBJ2-3
TGCGCCAGCAGCTTGTCCCCCGGGGTAGCAGATACGCAGTATTTT
CASSLSPGVADTQYF
>.|.|TRBV5-4|TRBJ1-2
TGTGCCAGCACGCTAGATAACTATGGCTACACCTTC
CASTLDNYGYTF
>.|.|TRBV28|TRBJ2-7
TGTGCCAGCTCCATAGGGCAGTCCAAGCAGTACTTC
CASSIGQSKQYF
>.|.|TRBV6-6|TRBJ2-5
TGTGCCAGCAGTAGAAACAGGAACCTTCAAGAGACCCAGTACTTC
CASSRNRNLQETQYF
>.|TRBD1|TRBV7-9|TRBJ1-5
TGTGCCAGCAGCCTGGGACAGGGGGGAACTCAGCCCCAGCATTTT
CASSLGQGGTQPQHF
>.|.|TRBV5-1|TRBJ1-2
TGCGCCAGCCAGACAGGTTCGAACTATGGCTACACCTTC
CASQTGSNYGYTF
>.|.|TRBV5-1|TRBJ1-1
TGCGCCAGCAGCTTGTCCGGGACGGAGAACACTGAAGCTTTCTTT
CASSLSGTENTEAFF
>.|.|TRBV28|TRBJ2-1
TGTGCCAGCAGTTCCAGGGGCGTTAATTACAATGAGCAGTTCTTC
CASSSRGVNYNEQFF
>few|TRBD1|TRBV6-6|TRBJ1-2
TGTGCCAGCAGTTCCCGGGACAGAGTAAACTATGGCTACACCTTC
CASSSRDRVNYGYTF
>.|.|TRBV7-7|TRBJ2-7
TGTGCCAGCAGCCCCTACGAGCAGTACTTC
CASSPYEQYF
>.|.|TRBV28|TRBJ2-1
TGTGCCAGCAAGGGGGAGGGGTCCTACAATGAGCAGTTCTTC
CASKGEGSYNEQFF
>.|.|TRBV7-8|TRBJ2-1
TGTGCCAGCAGCCAGGGGGGACCCCTCTACAATGAGCAGTTCTTC
CASSQGGPLYNEQFF
>.|.|TRBV19|TRBJ1-5
TGTGCCAGTAGTTCAAAGCGGGTTCAGCCCCAGCATTTT
CASSSKRVQPQHF
>few|.|TRBV30|TRBJ1-1
TGTGCCTGGATTCCGGGACCCGGCGGGGCTTTCTTT
CAWIPGPGGAFF
>.|TRBD2|TRBV9|TRBJ2-5
TGTGCCAGCAGCCCTCGGACTAGCGGGATCGGCGAGACCCAGTACTTC
CASSPRTSGIGETQYF
>.|TRBD1|TRBV7-2|TRBJ1-4
TGTGCCAGCAGCTTAGCGAAGGGGGCTGGTGAAAAACTGTTTTTT
CASSLAKGAGEKLFF
>.|.|TRBV5-4|TRBJ1-1
TGTGCCAGCAGCTTAATCGGTGGGGGCTTGAACACTGAAGCTTTCTTT
CASSLIGGGLNTEAFF
>.|.|TRBV27|TRBJ1-4
TGTGCCAGCAGTCGGGGGTGGGATAATGAAAAACTGTTTTTT
CASSRGWDNEKLFF
>once|TRBD1|TRBV4-1|TRBJ1-2
TGCGCCAGCAGCCACCCCCGGGACAGGGGGCTATTGGACTATGGCTACACCTTC
CASSHPRDRGLLDYGYTF
>.|.|TRBV7-2|TRBJ1-2
TGTGCCAGCAGCCAGGACACTAACTATGGCTACACCTTC
CASSQDTNYGYTF
>.|.|TRBV5-4|TRBJ2-7
TGTGCCAGCAGCCCGAAGACTAGATCCTACGAGCAGTACTTC
CASSPKTRSYEQYF
>.|TRBD2|TRBV7-9|TRBJ2-1
TGTGCCAGCAGCTGGAGGACTAGCGGGAGAGTCTCCTACAATGAGCAGTTCTTC
CASSWRTSGRVSYNEQFF
>once|TRBD2|TRBV18|TRBJ2-1
TGTGCCAGCTCAAAAAGGACTAGCGGGAATGAGCAGTTCTTC
CASSKRTSGNEQFF
>few|TRBD1|TRBV6-5|TRBJ1-1
TGTGCCAGCAGTACCCGGGACAGATCCAACACTGAAGCTTTCTTT
CASSTRDRSNTEAFF
>.|TRBD1|TRBV10-3|TRBJ1-2
TGTGCCATCAGTGAGTTCCCTCCCGACAGGGCATATGGCTACACCTTC
CAISEFPPDRAYGYTF
>.|TRBD2|TRBV5-1|TRBJ2-1
TGCGCCAGCAGCCTGCGGGAGAGCTCCTACAATGAGCAGTTCTTC
CASSLRESSYNEQFF
>.|.|TRBV11-2|TRBJ1-5
TGTGCCAGCAGCTTAGACTCTAGCAATCAGCCCCAGCATTTT
CASSLDSSNQPQHF
>.|TRBD1|TRBV11-2|TRBJ2-2
TGTGCCAGCACCCCAGGGGGTAGCACCGGGGAGCTGTTTTTT
CASTPGGSTGELFF
>.|TRBD1|TRBV15|TRBJ2-5
TGTGCCACCAGCAGGGCAACAGGGGCAGAGACCCAGTACTTC
CATSRATGAETQYF
>.|.|TRBV6-1|TRBJ2-7
TGTGCCAGCAGCAAGGGGACACTCGCCTACGAGCAGTACTTC
CASSKGTLAYEQYF
>.|.|TRBV5-1|TRBJ1-1
TGCGCCAGCAGCTTCCAAACGGGGAACACTGAAGCTTTCTTT
CASSFQTGNTEAFF
>.|TRBD1|TRBV10-3|TRBJ1-1
TGTGCCATCAGTGAGATCCAGGGGGCGCTTGGAACTGAAGCTTTCTTT
CAISEIQGALGTEAFF
>.|.|TRBV25-1|TRBJ2-3
TGTGCCAGCAATTCCCCAGGCACAGATACGCAGTATTTT
CASNSPGTDTQYF
>.|TRBD1|TRBV7-9|TRBJ1-2
TGTGCCAGCAGTTATTGGGACAGGGCTAACTATGGCTACACCTTC
CASSYWDRANYGYTF
>.|TRBD2|TRBV5-1|TRBJ2-3
TGCGCCAGCAGCTCACTAGCGGGAGTTGGAGATACGCAGTATTTT
CASSSLAGVGDTQYF
>.|.|TRBV20-1|TRBJ1-2
TGCAGCACCGGACAGCAAGGCTACACCTTC
CSTGQQGYTF
>.|.|TRBV15|TRBJ1-5
TGTGCCACCAGCAGAGAGTCATCTGGACGGGGAGGGCCCCAGCATTTT
CATSRESSGRGGPQHF
>.|.|TRBV2|TRBJ2-7
TGTGCCAGCAGACCTTCGGCCAGCTCCTACGAGCAGTACTTC
CASRPSASSYEQYF
>once|.|TRBV7-8|TRBJ2-7
TGTGCCAGCAGCGCAAGACGTCAGGAGTTCTACGAGCAGTACTTC
CASSARRQEFYEQYF
>.|TRBD2|TRBV5-1|TRBJ2-3
TGCGCCAGCAGCACCACTAGCGGGAGGGCAAGCACAGATACGCAGTATTTT
CASSTTSGRASTDTQYF
>.|.|TRBV7-3|TRBJ2-1
TGTGCCAGCAGCTTAGGGCCGAGCTCCTACAATGAGCAGTTCTTC
CASSLGPSSYNEQFF
>few|TRBD1|TRBV2|TRBJ1-5
TGTGCCAGCAGTGGGACAGGCGGTAATCAGCCCCAGCATTTT
CASSGTGGNQPQHF
>.|.|TRBV11-2|TRBJ2-5
TGTGCCAGCAGCTTAGGGTTTACTCAAGAGACCCAGTACTTC
CASSLGFTQETQYF
>.|TRBD2|TRBV11-2|TRBJ2-2
TGTGCCAGCAGCCCCAGCGGACTAGCGGGAGGCACCGGGGAGCTGTTTTTT
CASSPSGLAGGTGELFF